The subject of this entry is one T cell receptor (beta chain). Its antigen is currently unknown. Germline CDR1 is LNHDA and CDR2 is SQIVND (reference sequence). Trimming at V came to 10 bases and at J to 4 bases, leaving 12 bases not matched to a gene. The CDR3 extends over 14 amino acids. This sample is drawn from a study of siplizumab effects on memory and regulatory T cells. Method: immunoSEQ multiplex PCR; TCRdb's copy keeps in-frame clones and lacks some. The repertoire includes about 99,000 clones, over 90% of them detected once, and approximately 0.62% sits in the top ten. Overall study findings and caveats: Many proliferating CD4+ or CD8+ clones remained unclassified. Roughly 75-96% of them could not be assigned either a naive or a memory phenotype. A minor share of alloreactive clones matched unstimulated subsets. Naive T cell populations appeared to exhibit greater diversity than memory cells and appeared to be major alloresponse contributors.

The sequenced sample was Tregs sorted from blood. The source of this sequence is a human donor in good health. This chain joins TRBV19 and TRBJ1-1; TRBD1 matches 7 bases. CDR3 protein: CATSRRGPSTEAFF. CDR3 bases: TGTGCCACAAGTCGGAGGGGGCCCAGCACTGAAGCTTTCTTT.